The subject of this entry is one TCR beta chain. The source of the sample is a study of blood T cell repertoires in COVID-19. Across the study: Samples taken during acute and convalescent COVID-19 were collected in the United States, Italy and Spain.

Original processing notes: Scientists estimated how many nucleated cells there were by amplifying reference gene primers. Libraries were prepared by immunoSEQ multiplex PCR; TCRdb keeps only in-frame clonotypes and omits some of them. V, J and clone size are those of that table, while D and trimming were read from the DNA. The table records 23,000 or so clones, roughly 80% of them present only once. Germline CDR1 is SGHAT and CDR2 is FQNNGV. V was pared by 5 bases and J by 0 bases, with 13 bases between. This CDR3 has 16 residues. This chain joins TRBV11-2 and TRBJ2-2, with a tentative D call TRBD2 (7 bases). The sample was peripheral blood. This TCR came from a woman of 80 years or more with acute or convalescent COVID-19. CDR3 coding DNA: TGTGCCAGCAGCGGGGGGGCAGTAGCGAACACCGGGGAGCTGTTTTTT. Its protein product is CASSGGAVANTGELFF.